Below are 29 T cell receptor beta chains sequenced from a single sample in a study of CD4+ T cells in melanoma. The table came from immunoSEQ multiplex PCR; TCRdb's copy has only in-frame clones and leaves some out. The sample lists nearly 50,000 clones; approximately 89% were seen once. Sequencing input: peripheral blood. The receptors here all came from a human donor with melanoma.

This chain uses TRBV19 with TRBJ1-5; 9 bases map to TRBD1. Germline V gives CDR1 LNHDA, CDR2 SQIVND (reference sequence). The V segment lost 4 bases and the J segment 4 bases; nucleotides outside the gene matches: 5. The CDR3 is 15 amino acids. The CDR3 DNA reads TGTGCCAGTAGTAATCCGGGGACAGGGAATCAGCCCCAGCATTTT. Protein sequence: CASSNPGTGNQPQHF.

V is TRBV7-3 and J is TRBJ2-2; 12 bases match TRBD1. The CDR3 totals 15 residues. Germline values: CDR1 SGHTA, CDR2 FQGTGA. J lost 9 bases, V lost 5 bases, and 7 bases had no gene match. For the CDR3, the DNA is TGTGCCAGCAGCGACCGGGACAGGGGGCCTCGGGAGCTGTTTTTT. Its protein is CASSDRDRGPRELFF.

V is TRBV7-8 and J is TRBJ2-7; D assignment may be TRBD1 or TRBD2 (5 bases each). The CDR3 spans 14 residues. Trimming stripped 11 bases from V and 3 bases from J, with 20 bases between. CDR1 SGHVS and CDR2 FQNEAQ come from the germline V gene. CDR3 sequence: CASKADTNYYEQYF. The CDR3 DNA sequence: TGTGCCTCCAAAGCGGACACCAACTACTACGAGCAGTACTTC.

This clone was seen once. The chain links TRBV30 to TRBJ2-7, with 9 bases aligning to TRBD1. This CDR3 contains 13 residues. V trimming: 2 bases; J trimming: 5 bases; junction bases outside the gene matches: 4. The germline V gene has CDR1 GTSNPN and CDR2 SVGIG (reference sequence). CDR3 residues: CAWSLNRGHEQYF. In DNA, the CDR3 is TGTGCCTGGAGTCTTAACAGGGGGCACGAGCAGTACTTC.

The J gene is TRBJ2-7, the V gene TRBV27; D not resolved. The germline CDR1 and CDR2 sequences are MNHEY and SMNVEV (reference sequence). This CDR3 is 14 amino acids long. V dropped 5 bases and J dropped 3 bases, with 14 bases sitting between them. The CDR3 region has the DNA TGTGCCAGCAGTACGAGCCGGGTGGACTACGAGCAGTACTTC. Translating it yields CASSTSRVDYEQYF.

The CDR3 spells CASSQDQGNYGYTF. CDR3 in DNA: TGTGCCAGCAGCCAAGATCAGGGTAACTATGGCTACACCTTC. J is TRBJ1-2 and V is TRBV4-2; a possible D gene is TRBD1 (5 bases). CDR1 is LGHNA, CDR2 YNFKEQ, per germline. Trimming took off 0 bases at V and 1 base at J, with 6 bases between the two ends. There are 14 residues in the CDR3.

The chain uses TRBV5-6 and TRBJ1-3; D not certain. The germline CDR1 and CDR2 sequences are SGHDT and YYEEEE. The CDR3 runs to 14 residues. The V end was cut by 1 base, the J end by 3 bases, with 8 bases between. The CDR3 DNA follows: TGTGCCAGCAGCTTGAATGGAGGTGGAAACACCATATATTTT. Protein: CASSLNGGGNTIYF.

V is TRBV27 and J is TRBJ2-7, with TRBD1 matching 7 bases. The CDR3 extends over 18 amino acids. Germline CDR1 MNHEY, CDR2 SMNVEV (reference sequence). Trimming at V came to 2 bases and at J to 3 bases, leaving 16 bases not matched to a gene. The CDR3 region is CASSLLATGTTVNYEQYF. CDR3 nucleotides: TGTGCCAGCAGTTTACTCGCGACAGGGACCACGGTAAACTACGAGCAGTACTTC.

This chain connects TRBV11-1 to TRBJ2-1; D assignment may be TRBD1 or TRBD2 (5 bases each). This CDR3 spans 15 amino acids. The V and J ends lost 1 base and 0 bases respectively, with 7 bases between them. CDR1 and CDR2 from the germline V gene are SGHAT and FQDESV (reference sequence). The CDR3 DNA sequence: TGTGCCAGCAGCTTAGGGGGGAGCTCCTACAATGAGCAGTTCTTC. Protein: CASSLGGSSYNEQFF.

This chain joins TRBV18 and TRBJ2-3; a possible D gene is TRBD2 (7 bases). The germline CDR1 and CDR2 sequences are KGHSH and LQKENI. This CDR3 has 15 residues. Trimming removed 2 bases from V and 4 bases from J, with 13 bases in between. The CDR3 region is CASSPRRGGSDTQYF. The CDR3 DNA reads TGTGCCAGCTCACCAAGGAGGGGGGGGTCAGATACGCAGTATTTT.

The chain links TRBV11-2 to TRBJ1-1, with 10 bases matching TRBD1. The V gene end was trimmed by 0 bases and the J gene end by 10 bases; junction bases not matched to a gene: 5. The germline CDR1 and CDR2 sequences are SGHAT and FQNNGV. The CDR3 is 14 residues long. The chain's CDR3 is CASSLELRDRGAFF. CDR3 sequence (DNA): TGTGCCAGCAGCTTAGAACTACGGGACAGGGGAGCTTTCTTT.

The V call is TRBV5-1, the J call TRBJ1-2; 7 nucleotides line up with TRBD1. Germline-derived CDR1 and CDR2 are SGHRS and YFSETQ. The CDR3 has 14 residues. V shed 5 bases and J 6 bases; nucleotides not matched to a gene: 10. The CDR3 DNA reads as TGCGCCAGCAGTCTGCCCACAGGGGCACATGGCTACACCTTC. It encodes CASSLPTGAHGYTF.

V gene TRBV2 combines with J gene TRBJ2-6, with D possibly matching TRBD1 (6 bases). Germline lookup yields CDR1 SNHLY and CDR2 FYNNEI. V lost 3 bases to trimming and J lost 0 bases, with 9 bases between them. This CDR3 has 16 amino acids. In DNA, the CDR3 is TGTGCCAGCAGTGAGACAGGCTTCTCTGGGGCCAACGTCCTGACTTTC. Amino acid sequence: CASSETGFSGANVLTF.

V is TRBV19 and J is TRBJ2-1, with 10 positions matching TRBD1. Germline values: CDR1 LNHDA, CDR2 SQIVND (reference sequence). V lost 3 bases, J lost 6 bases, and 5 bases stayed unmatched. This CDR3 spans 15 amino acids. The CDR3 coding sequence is TGTGCCAGTAGTATTTTTGGGACAGGGGCCAATGAGCAGTTCTTC. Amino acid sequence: CASSIFGTGANEQFF. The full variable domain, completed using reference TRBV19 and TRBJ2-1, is DGGITQSPKYLFRKEGQNVTLSCEQNLNHDAMYWYRQDPGQGLRLIYYSQIVNDFQKGDIAEGYSVSREKKESFPLTVTSAQKNPTAFYLCASSIFGTGANEQFFGPGTRLTVL.

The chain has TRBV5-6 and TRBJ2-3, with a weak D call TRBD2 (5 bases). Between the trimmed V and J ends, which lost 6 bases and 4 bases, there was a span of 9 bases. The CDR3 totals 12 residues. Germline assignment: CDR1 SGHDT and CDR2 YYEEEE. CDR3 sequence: CASTLGADTQYF. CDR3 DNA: TGTGCCAGCACCCTCGGGGCAGATACGCAGTATTTT. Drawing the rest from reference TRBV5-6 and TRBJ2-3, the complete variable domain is DAGVTQSPTHLIKTRGQQVTLRCSPKSGHDTVSWYQQALGQGPQFIFQYYEEEERQRGNFPDRFSGHQFPNYSSELNVNALLLGDSALYLCASTLGADTQYFGPGTRLTVL.

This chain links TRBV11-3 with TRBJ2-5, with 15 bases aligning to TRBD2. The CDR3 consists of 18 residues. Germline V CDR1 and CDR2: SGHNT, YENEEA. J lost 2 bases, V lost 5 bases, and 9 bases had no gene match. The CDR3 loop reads CASSLGLAGGRIQETQYF. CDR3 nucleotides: TGTGCCAGCAGCCTGGGACTAGCGGGGGGTCGGATACAAGAGACCCAGTACTTC.

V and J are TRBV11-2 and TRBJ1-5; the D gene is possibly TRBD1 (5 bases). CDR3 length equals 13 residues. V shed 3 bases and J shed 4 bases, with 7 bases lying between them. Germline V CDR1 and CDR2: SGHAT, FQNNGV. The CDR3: CASSLTENQPQHF. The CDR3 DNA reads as TGTGCCAGCAGCTTGACAGAGAATCAGCCCCAGCATTTT.

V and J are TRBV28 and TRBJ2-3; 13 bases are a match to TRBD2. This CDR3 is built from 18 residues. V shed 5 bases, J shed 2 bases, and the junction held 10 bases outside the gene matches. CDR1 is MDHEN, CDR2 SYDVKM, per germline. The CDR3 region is CASSPILGTSGNTDTQYF. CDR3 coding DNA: TGTGCCAGCAGTCCCATACTTGGGACTAGCGGGAACACAGATACGCAGTATTTT.

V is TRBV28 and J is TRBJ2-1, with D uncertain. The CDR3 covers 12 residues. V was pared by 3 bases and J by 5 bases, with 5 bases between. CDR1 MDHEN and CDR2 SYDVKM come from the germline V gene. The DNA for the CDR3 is TGTGCCAGCAGTTTGAGAAACAATGAGCAGTTCTTC. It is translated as CASSLRNNEQFF.

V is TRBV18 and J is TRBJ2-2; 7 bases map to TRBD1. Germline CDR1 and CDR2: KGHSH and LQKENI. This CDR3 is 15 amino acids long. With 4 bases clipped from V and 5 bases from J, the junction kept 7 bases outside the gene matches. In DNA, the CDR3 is TGTGCCAGCTCACAAGACAGGGCAGGGACCGGGGAGCTGTTTTTT. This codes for CASSQDRAGTGELFF.

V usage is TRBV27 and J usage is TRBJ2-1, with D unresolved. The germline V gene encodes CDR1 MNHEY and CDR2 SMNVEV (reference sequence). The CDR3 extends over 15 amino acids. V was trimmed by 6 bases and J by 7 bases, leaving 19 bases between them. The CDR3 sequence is CASSTPWQNRNEQFF. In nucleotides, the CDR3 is TGTGCCAGCAGCACCCCGTGGCAGAATCGGAATGAGCAGTTCTTC.

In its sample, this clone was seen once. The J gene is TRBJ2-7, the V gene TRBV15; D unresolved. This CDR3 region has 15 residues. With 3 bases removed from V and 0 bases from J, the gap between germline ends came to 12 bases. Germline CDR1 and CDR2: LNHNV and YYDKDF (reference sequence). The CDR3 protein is CATSRDGVSSYEQYF. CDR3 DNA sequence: TGTGCCACCAGCAGGGACGGTGTGTCCTCCTACGAGCAGTACTTC.

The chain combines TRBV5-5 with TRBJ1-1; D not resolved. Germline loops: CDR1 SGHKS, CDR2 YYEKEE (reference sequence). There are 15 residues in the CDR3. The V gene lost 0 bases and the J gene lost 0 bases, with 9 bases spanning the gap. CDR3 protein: CASSLAPRMNTEAFF. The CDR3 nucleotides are TGTGCCAGCAGCTTGGCCCCTAGGATGAACACTGAAGCTTTCTTT.

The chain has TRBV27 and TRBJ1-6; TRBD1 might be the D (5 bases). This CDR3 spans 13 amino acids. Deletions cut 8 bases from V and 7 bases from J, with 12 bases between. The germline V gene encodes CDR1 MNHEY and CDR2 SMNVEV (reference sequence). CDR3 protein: CASSLGGNSPLHF. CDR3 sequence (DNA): TGTGCCAGCTCACTGGGGGGAAATTCACCCCTCCACTTT.

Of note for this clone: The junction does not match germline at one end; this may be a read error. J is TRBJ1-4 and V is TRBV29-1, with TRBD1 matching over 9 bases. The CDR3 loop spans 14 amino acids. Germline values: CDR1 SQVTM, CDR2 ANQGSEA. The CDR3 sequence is CSVEGTGPNEKLFF. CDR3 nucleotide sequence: TGCAGCGTGGAAGGGACAGGGCCTAATGAAAAACTGTTTTTT.

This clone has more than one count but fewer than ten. The CDR3 sequence is CASSFWGFQGDTQYF. The DNA of the CDR3 is TGTGCCAGCAGCTTTTGGGGGTTTCAGGGAGATACGCAGTATTTT. This sequence joins TRBV5-5 and TRBJ2-3, with D possibly being TRBD1 or TRBD2 (5 bases each). CDR3 length: 15 residues. Trimming took off 2 bases at V and 5 bases at J, with 15 bases between the two ends. Germline loops: CDR1 SGHKS, CDR2 YYEKEE (reference sequence).

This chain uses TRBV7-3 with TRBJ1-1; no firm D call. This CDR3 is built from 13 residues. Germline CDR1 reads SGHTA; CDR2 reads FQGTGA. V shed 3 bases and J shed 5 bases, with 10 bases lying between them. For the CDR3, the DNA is TGTGCCAGCAGCTTGAAGGGAGATACTGAAGCTTTCTTT. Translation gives CASSLKGDTEAFF.

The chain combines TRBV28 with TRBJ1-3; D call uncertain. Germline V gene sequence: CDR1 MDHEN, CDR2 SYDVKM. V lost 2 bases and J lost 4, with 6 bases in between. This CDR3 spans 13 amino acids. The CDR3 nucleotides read TGTGCCAGCAGTTTAGATCACGGAAACACCATATATTTT. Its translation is CASSLDHGNTIYF.

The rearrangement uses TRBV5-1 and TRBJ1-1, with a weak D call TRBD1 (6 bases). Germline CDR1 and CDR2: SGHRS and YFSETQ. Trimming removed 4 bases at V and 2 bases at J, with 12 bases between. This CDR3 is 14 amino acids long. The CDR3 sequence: CASSQLQGNTEAFF. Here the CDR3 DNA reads TGCGCCAGCAGCCAACTACAGGGAAACACTGAAGCTTTCTTT.